This entry lists 16 T cell receptor beta chains sequenced from one sample in a study of cytomegalovirus exposure and HLA in healthy donors. Profiling relied on immunoSEQ multiplex PCR, and the TCRdb table lists in-frame clones only, not all of them. The sample shows about 400,000 clones, 86% of them seen only once. What was sequenced was PBMCs. The receptor set was obtained from a woman younger than 30 in good health and CMV-seronegative.

This chain uses TRBV7-9 with TRBJ2-7, with 11 bases fitting TRBD1. Germline CDR1 is SEHNR and CDR2 is FQNEAQ (reference sequence). After removal of 2 bases from V and 0 bases from J, the junction contained 3 bases not matched to a gene. This CDR3 is built from 16 residues. CDR3 loop: CASSLFGTGGSYEQYF. In nucleotides, the CDR3 is TGTGCCAGCAGCTTATTTGGGACAGGGGGCTCCTACGAGCAGTACTTC. The full variable domain, its missing parts supplied by reference TRBV7-9 and TRBJ2-7, is DTGVSQNPRHKITKRGQNVTFRCDPISEHNRLYWYRQTLGQGPEFLTYFQNEAQLEKSRLLSDRFSAERPKGSFSTLEIQRTEQGDSAMYLCASSLFGTGGSYEQYFGPGTRLTVT.

This chain links TRBV27 with TRBJ2-3; D perhaps matches TRBD1 (5 bases). Between the trimmed V and J ends, which lost 0 bases and 2 bases, there was a span of 9 bases. The CDR3 covers 15 residues. Per germline, CDR1 MNHEY and CDR2 SMNVEV (reference sequence). The CDR3 here is CASSLSTDPTDTQYF. The CDR3 DNA sequence: TGTGCCAGCAGTTTATCGACAGATCCCACAGATACGCAGTATTTT.

This chain links TRBV30 with TRBJ1-3, with D perhaps TRBD1 (6 bases). V lost 2 bases to trimming and J lost 0 bases, with 8 bases between them. CDR3 length: 14 amino acids. The germline CDR1 and CDR2 sequences are GTSNPN and SVGIG (reference sequence). CDR3 amino acids: CAWSRGTSGNTIYF. The CDR3 DNA follows: TGTGCCTGGAGTAGGGGGACCTCTGGAAACACCATATATTTT.

The chain carries TRBV6-1 and TRBJ2-4, with TRBD1 matching 10 bases. The CDR3 length is 15 residues. The V gene's germline CDR1 is MNHNS and CDR2 SASEGT. V shed 1 base and J 7 bases; nucleotides not matched to a gene: 4. The CDR3 region is CASSEVGTGVNIQYF. The CDR3 DNA follows: TGTGCCAGCAGTGAAGTAGGGACAGGGGTGAACATTCAGTACTTC.

Comments on this clone: Within the sample, other DNA sequences also encode this same CDR3. The rearrangement joins TRBV19 to TRBJ2-7, with D possibly being TRBD1 (6 bases). Germline CDR1 and CDR2: LNHDA and SQIVND (reference sequence). This CDR3 is built from 14 residues. V gave up 6 bases and J gave up 2 bases, with 14 bases separating them. The DNA of the CDR3 is TGTGCCAGTAGCACAGGGACATTAACCTACGAGCAGTACTTC. This translates into CASSTGTLTYEQYF.

This chain's CDR3 is CASSIVQGETQYF. Here the CDR3 DNA reads TGTGCCAGTAGTATAGTCCAGGGAGAGACCCAGTACTTC. V and J are TRBV19 and TRBJ2-5, with a possible D match to TRBD1 (5 bases). CDR3 length: 13 residues. Germline CDR1 LNHDA, CDR2 SQIVND (reference sequence). V dropped 1 base and J dropped 4 bases, with 7 bases sitting between them.

The genes are TRBV9 and TRBJ1-3, with TRBD1 as a possible D gene (6 bases). CDR1 and CDR2 from the germline V gene are SGDLS and YYNGEE. Trimming cost V 4 bases and J 0 bases, with 14 bases left between them. The CDR3 consists of 16 residues. The CDR3 DNA is TGTGCCAGCAGCCCCCATCACAGGGACTCTGGAAACACCATATATTTT. Residues: CASSPHHRDSGNTIYF.

This sequence joins TRBV7-8 and TRBJ1-1; no definite D call. The CDR3 is 15 amino acids. V was cut by 8 bases and J by 8 bases, with 24 bases left in between. Germline CDR1 is SGHVS and CDR2 is FQNEAQ. As DNA, the CDR3 is TGTGCCAGCCGCTCCTATCGGACTCCCCATTCGGAAGCTTTCTTT. Translation gives CASRSYRTPHSEAFF.

The gene calls are TRBV7-6 and TRBJ1-1; possible D gene TRBD1, 5 bases. Germline V gene sequence: CDR1 SGHVS, CDR2 FNYEAQ. This CDR3 region has 17 residues. V was trimmed by 0 bases and J by 1 base, leaving 15 bases between them. DNA for the CDR3: TGTGCCAGCAGCTTAGCGGGGCAGGGTGTGGGGAACACTGAAGCTTTCTTT. Protein: CASSLAGQGVGNTEAFF.

The J gene is TRBJ1-6, the V gene TRBV5-3, with TRBD1 identical over 10 bases. TRBV5-3 counts as an open reading frame of uncertain function. Trimming at V came to 2 bases and at J to 3 bases, leaving 8 bases not matched to a gene. The CDR3 runs 18 residues. This CDR3 reads CARSLHGTGVCYNSPLHF. The CDR3 DNA reads as TGTGCCAGAAGCTTACACGGGACAGGGGTTTGCTATAATTCACCCCTCCACTTT.

This rearrangement joins TRBV6-1 to TRBJ2-7; D is unclear. Germline V CDR1 and CDR2: MNHNS, SASEGT. The CDR3 totals 14 residues. Deletions cut 2 bases from V and 0 bases from J, with 8 bases between. The CDR3 region is CASSELNSSYEQYF. Written as DNA, the CDR3 is TGTGCCAGCAGTGAATTAAACAGCTCCTACGAGCAGTACTTC.

CDR3 coding DNA: TGCGCCAGCAGCCAAGATACTACTTCCTACGAGCAGTACTTC. Translated, it gives CASSQDTTSYEQYF. V gene TRBV4-1 combines with J gene TRBJ2-7; no firm D call. From germline, CDR1 is MGHRA and CDR2 YSYEKL. V lost 0 bases and J 1 base, leaving 7 bases between the germline ends. This CDR3 region has 14 residues.

The chain couples TRBV5-1 to TRBJ1-4, with D possibly TRBD1 on 6 matching bases. V was shortened by 4 bases and J by 5 bases, with 36 bases between the two germline ends. This CDR3 has 22 residues. CDR1 is SGHRS, CDR2 YFSETQ, per germline. The CDR3 loop is CASSPNIVAWGPTYSTNEKLFF. The DNA of the CDR3 is TGCGCCAGCAGCCCCAACATCGTCGCCTGGGGGCCAACGTATTCGACAAATGAAAAACTGTTTTTT.

This clone was observed once. This sequence joins TRBV10-2 and TRBJ2-7, with D possibly being TRBD1 (6 bases). CDR1 is WSHSY, CDR2 SAAADI, per germline. V lost 8 bases and J lost 0, with 8 bases in between. The CDR3 sequence is 12 residues long. The CDR3 region has the DNA TGCGCCAGCCGGGACAACTCCTACGAGCAGTACTTC. It is translated as CASRDNSYEQYF.

In this sample, this clone turned up many times. This chain connects TRBV9 to TRBJ1-2, with D unresolved. The CDR3 runs 19 residues. The V and J ends lost 0 bases and 0 bases respectively, with 21 bases between them. The germline CDR1 and CDR2 sequences are SGDLS and YYNGEE. CDR3 in DNA: TGTGCCAGCAGCGTAGGGTCAGGAGGACTCCTTACCTCTAACTATGGCTACACCTTC. Its translation is CASSVGSGGLLTSNYGYTF.

CDR3 loop: CASSPGQGRAYGYTF. Written as DNA, the CDR3 is TGTGCCAGCTCACCCGGACAGGGTCGGGCCTATGGCTACACCTTC. The V gene is TRBV18, the J gene TRBJ1-2; TRBD1 matches 8 bases. With 3 bases clipped from V and 4 bases from J, the junction kept 7 bases outside the gene matches. CDR3 length: 15 amino acids. CDR1 KGHSH and CDR2 LQKENI come from the germline V gene.